This T cell receptor beta chain was captured by sequencing in a study of early T cells in non-severe SARS-CoV-2 infection. Study details: Chains were not paired, and sequencing was done on bulk RNA from unsorted whole blood.

Molecules of cDNA were individually given unique molecular identifiers that were attached to them. TCRdb analysed the 5' RACE reads with MiXCR anew, one entry per CDR3 protein. The data contain roughly 27,000 distinct CDR3 sequences, roughly a tenth of them seen just once; the ten biggest clones take up roughly 13%. This clonotype was found many times. This TCR was recovered from an adult who was a healthcare worker with PCR-confirmed SARS-CoV-2 infection or an uninfected control (not recorded which). The specimen was whole blood.

The CDR3 loop is CSVEEGGAGNQPQHF. In nucleotides, the CDR3 is TGCAGCGTTGAAGAAGGTGGGGCTGGCAATCAGCCCCAGCATTTT. The chain links TRBV29-1 to TRBJ1-5; D possibly corresponds to TRBD1 (5 bases). CDR1 is SQVTM and CDR2 is ANQGSEA in the germline V gene. CDR3 length: 15 residues. The ends were cut back, 0 bases at V and 2 bases at J, with 11 bases in the middle.